This T cell receptor beta chain was documented in a study of Ad26.COV2.S vaccination and SARS-CoV-2 variants. Details on this clone: The antigen is not known.

Treatment specified: around 19 received Ad26.COV2.S at low or high dose, single or two shots; about 5 received placebo; per-sample allocation not given. Specimen acquisition occurred on day 63 following the initial vaccine or placebo injection. This adult donor, from Boston, was 18-55 years old. Study-level points and caveats: In vaccinated individuals, spike-specific CD8+ and CD4+ T cell responses reportedly displayed substantial breadth.

Between the trimmed V and J ends, which lost 1 base and 2 bases, there was a span of 9 bases. Germline V gene sequence: CDR1 MGHDK, CDR2 SYGVNS. This CDR3 has 15 amino acids. The data were produced by immunoSEQ multiplex PCR, yet TCRdb's version contains in-frame clones alone and is incomplete. The sample holds approximately 400,000 clones, roughly 80% seen once. This TCR derives from a person aged 18 to 59 who received the Ad26.COV2.S COVID-19 vaccine or a placebo. V is TRBV25-1 and J is TRBJ1-5; D call uncertain. Sequenced here: peripheral blood, sampled in a trial of Ad26.COV2.S vaccine versus placebo. In DNA form, the CDR3 reads TGTGCCAGCAGTGAATTAGGAGAGGGCAATCAGCCCCAGCATTTT. This sequence encodes CASSELGEGNQPQHF.